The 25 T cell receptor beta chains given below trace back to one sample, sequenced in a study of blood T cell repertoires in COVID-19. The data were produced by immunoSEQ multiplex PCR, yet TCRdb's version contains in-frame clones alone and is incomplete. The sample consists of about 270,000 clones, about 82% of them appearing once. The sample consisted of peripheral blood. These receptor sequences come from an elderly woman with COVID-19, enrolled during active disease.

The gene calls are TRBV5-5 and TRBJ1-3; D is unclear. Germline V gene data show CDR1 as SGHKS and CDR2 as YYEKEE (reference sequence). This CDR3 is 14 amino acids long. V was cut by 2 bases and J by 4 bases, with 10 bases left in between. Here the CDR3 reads CASSFTGGGNTIYF. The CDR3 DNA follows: TGTGCCAGCAGCTTCACCGGCGGAGGAAACACCATATATTTT. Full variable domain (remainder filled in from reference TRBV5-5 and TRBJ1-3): DAGVTQSPTHLIKTRGQQVTLRCSPISGHKSVSWYQQVLGQGPQFIFQYYEKEERGRGNFPDRFSARQFPNYSSELNVNALLLGDSALYLCASSFTGGGNTIYFGEGSWLTVV.

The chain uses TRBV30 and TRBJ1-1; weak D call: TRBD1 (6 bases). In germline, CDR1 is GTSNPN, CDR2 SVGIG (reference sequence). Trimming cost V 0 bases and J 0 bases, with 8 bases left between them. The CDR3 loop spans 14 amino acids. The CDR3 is CAWSVQGMNTEAFF. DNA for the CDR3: TGTGCCTGGAGTGTACAGGGAATGAACACTGAAGCTTTCTTT.

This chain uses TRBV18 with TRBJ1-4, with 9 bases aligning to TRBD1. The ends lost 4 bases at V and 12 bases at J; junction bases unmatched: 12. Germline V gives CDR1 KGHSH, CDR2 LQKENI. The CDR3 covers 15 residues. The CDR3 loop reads CASSRRTGEGVELFF. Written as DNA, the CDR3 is TGTGCCAGCTCACGACGGACAGGGGAAGGGGTGGAACTGTTTTTT.

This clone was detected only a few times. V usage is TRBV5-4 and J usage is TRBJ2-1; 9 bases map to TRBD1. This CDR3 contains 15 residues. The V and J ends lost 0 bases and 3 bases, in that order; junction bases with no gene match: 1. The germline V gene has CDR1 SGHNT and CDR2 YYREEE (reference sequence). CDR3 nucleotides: TGTGCCAGCAGCTTGGTGACAGGGGGCTACAATGAGCAGTTCTTC. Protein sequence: CASSLVTGGYNEQFF.

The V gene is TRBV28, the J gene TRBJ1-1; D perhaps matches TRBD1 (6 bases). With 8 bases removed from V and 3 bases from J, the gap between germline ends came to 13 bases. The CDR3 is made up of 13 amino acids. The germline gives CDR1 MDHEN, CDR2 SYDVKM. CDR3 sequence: CASLRGGDTEAFF. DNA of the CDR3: TGTGCCAGCCTAAGGGGGGGGGACACTGAAGCTTTCTTT.

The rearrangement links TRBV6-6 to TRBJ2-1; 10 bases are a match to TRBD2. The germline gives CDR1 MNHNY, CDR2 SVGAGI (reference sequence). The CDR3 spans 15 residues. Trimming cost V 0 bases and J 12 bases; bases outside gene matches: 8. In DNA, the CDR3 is TGTGCCAGCAGTTACTCCGGACTAGCGGTTGGTGGGCAGTTCTTC. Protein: CASSYSGLAVGGQFF.

The CDR3 DNA follows: TGTGCCAGCAGCCAGGGAGGGGGGAACTATGGCTACACCTTC. It codes for CASSQGGGNYGYTF. This chain links TRBV7-2 with TRBJ1-2; a possible D gene is TRBD1 (6 bases). The CDR3 has 14 amino acids. Germline lookup yields CDR1 SGHTA and CDR2 FQGNSA. With 5 bases removed from V and 2 bases from J, the gap between germline ends came to 12 bases.

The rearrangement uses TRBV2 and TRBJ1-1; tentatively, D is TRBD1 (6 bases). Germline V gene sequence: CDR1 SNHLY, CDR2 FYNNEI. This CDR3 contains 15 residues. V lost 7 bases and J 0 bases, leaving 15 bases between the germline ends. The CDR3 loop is CASTPGQSMNTEAFF. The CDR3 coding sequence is TGTGCCAGCACCCCGGGACAAAGCATGAACACTGAAGCTTTCTTT.

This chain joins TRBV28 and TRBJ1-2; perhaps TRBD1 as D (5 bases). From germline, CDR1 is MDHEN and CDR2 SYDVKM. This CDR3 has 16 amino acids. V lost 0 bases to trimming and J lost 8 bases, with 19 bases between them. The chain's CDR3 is CASSLWEGKKRVGYTF. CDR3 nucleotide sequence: TGTGCCAGCAGTTTATGGGAGGGGAAGAAAAGGGTGGGCTACACCTTC.

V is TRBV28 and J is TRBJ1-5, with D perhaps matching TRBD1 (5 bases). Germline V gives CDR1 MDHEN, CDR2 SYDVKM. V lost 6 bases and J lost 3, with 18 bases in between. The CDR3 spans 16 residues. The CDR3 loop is CASSPRTGGYNQPQHF. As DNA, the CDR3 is TGTGCCAGCAGCCCTCGGACGGGGGGGTACAATCAGCCCCAGCATTTT.

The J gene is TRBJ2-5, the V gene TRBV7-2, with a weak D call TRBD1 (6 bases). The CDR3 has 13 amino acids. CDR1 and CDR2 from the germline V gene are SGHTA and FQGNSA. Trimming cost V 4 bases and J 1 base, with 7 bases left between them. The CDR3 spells CASSSTGQETQYF. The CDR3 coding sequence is TGTGCCAGCAGCTCGACAGGCCAAGAGACCCAGTACTTC.

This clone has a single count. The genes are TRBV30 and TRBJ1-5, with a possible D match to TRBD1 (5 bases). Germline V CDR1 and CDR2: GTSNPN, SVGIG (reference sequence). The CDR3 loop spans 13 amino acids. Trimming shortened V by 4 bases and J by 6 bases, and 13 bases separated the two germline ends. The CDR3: CAWTGPGGQPQHF. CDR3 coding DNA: TGTGCCTGGACGGGTCCCGGGGGTCAGCCCCAGCATTTT.

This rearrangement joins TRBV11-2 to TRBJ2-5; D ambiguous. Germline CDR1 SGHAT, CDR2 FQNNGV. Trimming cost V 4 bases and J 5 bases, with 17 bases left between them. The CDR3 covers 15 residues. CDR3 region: CASSSVAFAVETQYF. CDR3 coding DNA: TGTGCCAGCAGCTCGGTGGCCTTTGCGGTGGAGACCCAGTACTTC.

For the CDR3, the DNA is TGTGCCAGCAGCTTAGCCGGGACTAGCGGGGGGCCCACCTCGGGCTACAATGAGCAGTTCTTC. This codes for CASSLAGTSGGPTSGYNEQFF. V is TRBV7-6 and J is TRBJ2-1; 15 bases line up with TRBD2. Unmatched junction bases numbered 12, after V lost 0 bases and J lost 3 bases. In germline, CDR1 is SGHVS, CDR2 FNYEAQ. The CDR3 has 21 residues.

CDR3 protein: CASSYAGGPQHF. Here the CDR3 DNA reads TGTGCCAGCAGTTACGCCGGAGGGCCCCAGCATTTT. J is TRBJ1-5 and V is TRBV6-5; D is ambiguous. The CDR3 runs to 12 residues. CDR1 and CDR2 from the germline V gene are MNHEY and SVGAGI. Trimming left V 2 bases short and J 9 bases short, with 8 bases between.

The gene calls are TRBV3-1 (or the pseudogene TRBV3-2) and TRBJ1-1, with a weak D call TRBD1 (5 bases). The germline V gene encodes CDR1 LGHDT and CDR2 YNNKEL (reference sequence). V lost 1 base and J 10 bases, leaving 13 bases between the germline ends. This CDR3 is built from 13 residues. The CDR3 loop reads CASSQGRGGLAFF. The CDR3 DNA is TGTGCCAGCAGCCAAGGCCGCGGGGGTTTAGCTTTCTTT.

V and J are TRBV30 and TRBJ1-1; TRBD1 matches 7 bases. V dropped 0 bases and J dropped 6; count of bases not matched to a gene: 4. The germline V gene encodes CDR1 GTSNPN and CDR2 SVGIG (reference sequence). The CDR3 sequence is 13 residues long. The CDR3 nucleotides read TGTGCCTGGAGTGTACATCAGGGGGCTGAAGCTTTCTTT. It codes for CAWSVHQGAEAFF.

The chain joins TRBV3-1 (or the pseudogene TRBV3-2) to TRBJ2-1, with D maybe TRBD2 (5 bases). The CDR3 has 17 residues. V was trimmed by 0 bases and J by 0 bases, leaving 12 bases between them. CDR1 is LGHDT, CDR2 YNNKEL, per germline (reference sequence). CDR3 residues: CASSQEGSGPSYNEQFF. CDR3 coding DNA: TGTGCCAGCAGCCAAGAAGGAAGCGGTCCCTCCTACAATGAGCAGTTCTTC.

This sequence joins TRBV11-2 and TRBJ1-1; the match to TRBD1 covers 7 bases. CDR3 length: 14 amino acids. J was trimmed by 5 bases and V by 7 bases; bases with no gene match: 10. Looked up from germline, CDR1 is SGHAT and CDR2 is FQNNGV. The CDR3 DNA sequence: TGTGCCAGCATGGCCGGGACAGCCTTAACTGAAGCTTTCTTT. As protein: CASMAGTALTEAFF.

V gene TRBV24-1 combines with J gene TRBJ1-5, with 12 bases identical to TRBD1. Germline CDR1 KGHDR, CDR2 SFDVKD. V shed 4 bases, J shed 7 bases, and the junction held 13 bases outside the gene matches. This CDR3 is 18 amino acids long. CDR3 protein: CATSDAGTGGVAGQPQHF. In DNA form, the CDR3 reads TGTGCCACCAGTGACGCCGGGACAGGGGGCGTAGCGGGCCAGCCCCAGCATTTT.

The CDR3 sequence: CASSAPGVIQYF. The CDR3 DNA sequence: TGCGCCAGCAGCGCGCCCGGGGTCATTCAGTACTTC. This rearrangement joins TRBV5-1 to TRBJ2-4; a weak D match, TRBD2 (5 bases). The CDR3 length is 12 residues. V was trimmed by 4 bases and J by 9 bases, leaving 11 bases between them. Germline V gene data show CDR1 as SGHRS and CDR2 as YFSETQ.

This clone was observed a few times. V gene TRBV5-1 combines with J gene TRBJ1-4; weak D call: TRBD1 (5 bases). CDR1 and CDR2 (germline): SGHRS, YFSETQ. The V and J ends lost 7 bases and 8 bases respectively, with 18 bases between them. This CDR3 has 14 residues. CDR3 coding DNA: TGCGCCAGCCATCCCGGGCAGGGTGGGGAAAAACTGTTTTTT. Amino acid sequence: CASHPGQGGEKLFF.

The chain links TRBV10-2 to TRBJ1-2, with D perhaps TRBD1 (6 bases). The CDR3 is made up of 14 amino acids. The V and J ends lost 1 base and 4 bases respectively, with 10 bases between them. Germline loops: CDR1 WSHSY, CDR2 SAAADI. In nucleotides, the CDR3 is TGCGCCAGCAGTGAGTTTGGGGACACCTATGGCTACACCTTC. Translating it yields CASSEFGDTYGYTF.

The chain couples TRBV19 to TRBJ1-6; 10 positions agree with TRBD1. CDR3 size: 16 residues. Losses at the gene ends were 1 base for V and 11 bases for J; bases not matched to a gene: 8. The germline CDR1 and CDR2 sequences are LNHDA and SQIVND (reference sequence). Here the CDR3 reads CASSIAPPGTGAPLHF. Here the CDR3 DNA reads TGTGCCAGTAGTATAGCTCCCCCCGGGACAGGGGCACCCCTCCACTTT.

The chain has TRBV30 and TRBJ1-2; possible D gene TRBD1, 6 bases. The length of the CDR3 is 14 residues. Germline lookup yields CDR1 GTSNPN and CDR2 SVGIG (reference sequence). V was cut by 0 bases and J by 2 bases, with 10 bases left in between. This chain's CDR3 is CAWSVGQTNYGYTF. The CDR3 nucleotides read TGTGCCTGGAGTGTAGGACAGACCAACTATGGCTACACCTTC.